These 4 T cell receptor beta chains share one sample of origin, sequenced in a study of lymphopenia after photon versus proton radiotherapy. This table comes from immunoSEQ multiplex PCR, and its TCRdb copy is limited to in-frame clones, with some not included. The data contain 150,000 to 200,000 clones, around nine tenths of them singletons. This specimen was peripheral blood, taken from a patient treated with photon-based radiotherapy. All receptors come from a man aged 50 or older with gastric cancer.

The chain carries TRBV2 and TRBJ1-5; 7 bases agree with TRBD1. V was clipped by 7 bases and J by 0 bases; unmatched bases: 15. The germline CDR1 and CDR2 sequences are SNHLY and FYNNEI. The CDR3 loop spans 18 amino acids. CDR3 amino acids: CASTSTDRVGGSNQPQHF. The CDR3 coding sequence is TGTGCCAGCACCTCTACCGACAGGGTAGGGGGTAGCAATCAGCCCCAGCATTTT.

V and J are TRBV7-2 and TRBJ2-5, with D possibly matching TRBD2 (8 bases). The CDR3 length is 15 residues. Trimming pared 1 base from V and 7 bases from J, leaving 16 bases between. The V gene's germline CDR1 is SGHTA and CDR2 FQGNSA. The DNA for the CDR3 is TGTGCCAGCAGCTTAGATAGCGGGAAGGGGGCGACCCAGTACTTC. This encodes CASSLDSGKGATQYF. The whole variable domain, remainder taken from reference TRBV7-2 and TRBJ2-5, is GAGVSQSPSNKVTEKGKDVELRCDPISGHTALYWYRQSLGQGLEFLIYFQGNSAPDKSGLPSDRFSAERTGGSVSTLTIQRTQQEDSAVYLCASSLDSGKGATQYFGPGTRLLVL.

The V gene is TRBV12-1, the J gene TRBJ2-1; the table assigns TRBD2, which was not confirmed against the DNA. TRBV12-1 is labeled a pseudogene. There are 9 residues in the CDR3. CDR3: CARLNEQFF. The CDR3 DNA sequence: TGTGCCAGACTCAATGAACAGTTCTTC.

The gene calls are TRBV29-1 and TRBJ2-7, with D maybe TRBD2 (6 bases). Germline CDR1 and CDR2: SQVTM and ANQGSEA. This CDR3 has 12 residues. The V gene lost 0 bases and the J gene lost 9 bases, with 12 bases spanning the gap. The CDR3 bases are TGCAGCGTTGAAGATGGGGGGTCCGGGCAGTACTTC. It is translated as CSVEDGGSGQYF.